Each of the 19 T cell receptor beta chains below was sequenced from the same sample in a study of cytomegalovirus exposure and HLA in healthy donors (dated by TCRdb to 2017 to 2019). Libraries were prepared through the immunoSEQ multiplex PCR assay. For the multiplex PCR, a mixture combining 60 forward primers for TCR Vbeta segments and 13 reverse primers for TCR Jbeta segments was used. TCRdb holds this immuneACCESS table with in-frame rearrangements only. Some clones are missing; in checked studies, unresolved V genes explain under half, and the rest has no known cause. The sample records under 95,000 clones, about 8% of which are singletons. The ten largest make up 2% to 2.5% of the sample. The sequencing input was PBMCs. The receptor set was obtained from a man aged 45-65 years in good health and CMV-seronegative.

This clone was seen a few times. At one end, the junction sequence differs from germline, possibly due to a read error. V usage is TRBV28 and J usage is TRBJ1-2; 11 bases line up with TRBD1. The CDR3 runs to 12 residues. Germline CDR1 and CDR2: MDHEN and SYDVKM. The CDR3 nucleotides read TGTGCCAGCAGAGGGACAGGGGGTCCCATCCCCTTC. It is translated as CASRGTGGPIPF.

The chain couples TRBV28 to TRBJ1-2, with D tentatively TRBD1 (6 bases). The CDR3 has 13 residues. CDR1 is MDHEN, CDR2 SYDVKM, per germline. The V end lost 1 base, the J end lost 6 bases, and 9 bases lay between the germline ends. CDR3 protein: CASSLLGADGYTF. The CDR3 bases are TGTGCCAGCAGTTTATTGGGGGCGGATGGCTACACCTTC.

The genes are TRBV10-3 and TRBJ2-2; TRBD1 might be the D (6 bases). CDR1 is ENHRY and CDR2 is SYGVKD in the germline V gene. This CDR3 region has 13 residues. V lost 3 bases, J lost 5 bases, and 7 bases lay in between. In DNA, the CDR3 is TGTGCCATCAGTGAAGGGGGTACCGGGGAGCTGTTTTTT. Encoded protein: CAISEGGTGELFF.

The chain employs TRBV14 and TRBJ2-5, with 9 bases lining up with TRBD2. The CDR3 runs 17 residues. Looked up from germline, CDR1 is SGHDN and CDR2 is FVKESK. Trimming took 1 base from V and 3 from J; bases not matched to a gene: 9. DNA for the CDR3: TGTGCCAGCAGCCAAGGAATCCGGCGGGGGGGTGAAGAGACCCAGTACTTC. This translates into CASSQGIRRGGEETQYF.

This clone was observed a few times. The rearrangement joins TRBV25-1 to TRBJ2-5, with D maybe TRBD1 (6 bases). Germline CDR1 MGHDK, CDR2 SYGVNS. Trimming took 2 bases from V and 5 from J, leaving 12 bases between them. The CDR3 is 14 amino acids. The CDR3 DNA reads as TGTGCCAGCAGTGAAGGGGGCGCAGGGGAGACCCAGTACTTC. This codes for CASSEGGAGETQYF.

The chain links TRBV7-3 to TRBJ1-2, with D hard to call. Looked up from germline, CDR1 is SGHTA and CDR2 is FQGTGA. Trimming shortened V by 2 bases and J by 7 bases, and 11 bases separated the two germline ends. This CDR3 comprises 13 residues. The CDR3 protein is CASSLEGSGGYTF. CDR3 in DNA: TGTGCCAGCAGCTTAGAAGGCTCGGGTGGCTACACCTTC.

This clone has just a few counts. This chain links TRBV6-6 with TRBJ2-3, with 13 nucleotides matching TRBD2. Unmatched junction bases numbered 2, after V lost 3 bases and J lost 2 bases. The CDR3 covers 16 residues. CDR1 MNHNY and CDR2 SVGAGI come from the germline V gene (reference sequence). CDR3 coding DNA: TGTGCCAGCAGTTATGGGACTAGCGGGATCACAGATACGCAGTATTTT. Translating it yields CASSYGTSGITDTQYF.

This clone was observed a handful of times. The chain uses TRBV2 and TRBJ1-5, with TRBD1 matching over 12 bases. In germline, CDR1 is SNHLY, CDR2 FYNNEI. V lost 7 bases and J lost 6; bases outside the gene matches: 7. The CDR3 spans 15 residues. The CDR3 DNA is TGTGCCAGCACCGGGACAGGGGGCTTCGCTCAGCCCCAGCATTTT. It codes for CASTGTGGFAQPQHF.

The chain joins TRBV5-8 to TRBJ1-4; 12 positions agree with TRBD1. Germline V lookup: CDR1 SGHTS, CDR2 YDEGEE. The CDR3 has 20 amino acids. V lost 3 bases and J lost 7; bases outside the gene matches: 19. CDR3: CASSSRAFRDRGHWGEKLFF. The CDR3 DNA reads TGTGCCAGCAGCTCCAGGGCGTTCCGGGACAGGGGGCATTGGGGTGAAAAACTGTTTTTT.

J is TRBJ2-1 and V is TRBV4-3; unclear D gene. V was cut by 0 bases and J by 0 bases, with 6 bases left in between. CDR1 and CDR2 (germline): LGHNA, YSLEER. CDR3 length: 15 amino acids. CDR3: CASSQDVSSYNEQFF. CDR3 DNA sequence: TGCGCCAGCAGCCAAGATGTGAGCTCCTACAATGAGCAGTTCTTC.

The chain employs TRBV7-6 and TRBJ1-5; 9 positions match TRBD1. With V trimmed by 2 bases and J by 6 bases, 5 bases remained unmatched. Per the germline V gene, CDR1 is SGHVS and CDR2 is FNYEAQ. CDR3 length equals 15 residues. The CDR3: CASSLRQGGGQPQHF. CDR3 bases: TGTGCCAGCAGCTTACGACAGGGGGGTGGTCAGCCCCAGCATTTT.

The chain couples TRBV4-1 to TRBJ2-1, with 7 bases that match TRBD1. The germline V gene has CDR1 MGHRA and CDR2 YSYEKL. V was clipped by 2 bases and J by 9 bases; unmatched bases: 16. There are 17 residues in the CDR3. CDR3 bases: TGCGCCAGCAGCCAAATAAGACCAGGGGGATATCTAGGTGAGCAGTTCTTC. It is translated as CASSQIRPGGYLGEQFF.

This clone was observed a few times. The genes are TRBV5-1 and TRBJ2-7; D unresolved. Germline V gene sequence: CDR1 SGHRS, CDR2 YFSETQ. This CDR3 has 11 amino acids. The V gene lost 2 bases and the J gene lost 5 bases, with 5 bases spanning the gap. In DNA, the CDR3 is TGCGCCAGCAGCTTAAATAACGAGCAGTACTTC. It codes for CASSLNNEQYF.

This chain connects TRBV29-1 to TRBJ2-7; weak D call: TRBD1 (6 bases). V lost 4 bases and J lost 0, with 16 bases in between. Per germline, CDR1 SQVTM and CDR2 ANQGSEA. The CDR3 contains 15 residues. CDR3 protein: CSVVPTGTGSYEQYV. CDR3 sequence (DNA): TGCAGCGTTGTACCCACAGGGACGGGCTCCTACGAGCAGTACGTC.

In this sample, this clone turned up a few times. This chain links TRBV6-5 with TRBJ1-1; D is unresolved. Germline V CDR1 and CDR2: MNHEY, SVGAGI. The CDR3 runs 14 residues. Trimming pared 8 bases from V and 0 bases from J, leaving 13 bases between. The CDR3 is CASVPVGMNTEAFF. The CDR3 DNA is TGTGCCAGCGTCCCTGTGGGCATGAACACTGAAGCTTTCTTT.

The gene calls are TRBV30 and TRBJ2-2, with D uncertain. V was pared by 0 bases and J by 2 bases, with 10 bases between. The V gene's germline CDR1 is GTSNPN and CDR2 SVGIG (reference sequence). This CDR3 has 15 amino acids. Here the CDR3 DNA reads TGTGCCTGGAGTGTAGAGCCTCTAAACACCGGGGAGCTGTTTTTT. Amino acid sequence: CAWSVEPLNTGELFF.

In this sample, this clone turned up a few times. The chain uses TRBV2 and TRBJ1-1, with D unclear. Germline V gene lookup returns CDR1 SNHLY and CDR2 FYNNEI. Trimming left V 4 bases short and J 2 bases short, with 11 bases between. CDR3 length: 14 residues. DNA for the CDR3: TGTGCCAGCAGTGCGCGACTCCTAAACACTGAAGCTTTCTTT. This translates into CASSARLLNTEAFF. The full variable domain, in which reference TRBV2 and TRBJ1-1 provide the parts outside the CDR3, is EPEVTQTPSHQVTQMGQEVILRCVPISNHLYFYWYRQILGQKVEFLVSFYNNEISEKSEIFDDQFSVERPDGSNFTLKIRSTKLEDSAMYFCASSARLLNTEAFFGQGTRLTVV.

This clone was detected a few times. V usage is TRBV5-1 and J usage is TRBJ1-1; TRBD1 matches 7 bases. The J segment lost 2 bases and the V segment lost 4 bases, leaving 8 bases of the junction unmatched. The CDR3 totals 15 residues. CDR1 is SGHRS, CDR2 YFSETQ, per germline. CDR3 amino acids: CASSPRQGDNTEAFF. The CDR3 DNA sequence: TGCGCCAGCAGCCCCCGACAGGGAGATAACACTGAAGCTTTCTTT.

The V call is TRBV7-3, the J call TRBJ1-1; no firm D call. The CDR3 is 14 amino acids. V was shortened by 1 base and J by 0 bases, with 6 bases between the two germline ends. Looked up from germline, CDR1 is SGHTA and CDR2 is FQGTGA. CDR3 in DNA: TGTGCCAGCAGCTTAAGGGCAGTGAACACTGAAGCTTTCTTT. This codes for CASSLRAVNTEAFF.